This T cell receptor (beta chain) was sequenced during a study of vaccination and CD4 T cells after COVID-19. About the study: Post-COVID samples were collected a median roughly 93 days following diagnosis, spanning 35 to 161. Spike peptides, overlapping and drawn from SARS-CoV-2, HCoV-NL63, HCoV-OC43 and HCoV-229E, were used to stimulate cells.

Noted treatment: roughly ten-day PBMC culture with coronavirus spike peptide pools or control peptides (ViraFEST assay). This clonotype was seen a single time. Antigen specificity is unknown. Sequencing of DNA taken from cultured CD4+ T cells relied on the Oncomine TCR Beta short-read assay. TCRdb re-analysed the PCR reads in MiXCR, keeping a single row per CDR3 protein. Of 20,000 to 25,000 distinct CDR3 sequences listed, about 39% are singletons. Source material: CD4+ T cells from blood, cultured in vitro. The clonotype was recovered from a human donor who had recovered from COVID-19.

CDR3 loop: CASSFTALGETQYF. For the CDR3, the DNA is TGTGCCAGCAGCTTCACGGCGTTAGGAGAGACCCAGTACTTC. The genes are TRBV9 and TRBJ2-5; D uncertain. Germline values: CDR1 SGDLS, CDR2 YYNGEE. The CDR3 extends over 14 amino acids. V was trimmed by 4 bases and J by 4 bases, leaving 14 bases between them.